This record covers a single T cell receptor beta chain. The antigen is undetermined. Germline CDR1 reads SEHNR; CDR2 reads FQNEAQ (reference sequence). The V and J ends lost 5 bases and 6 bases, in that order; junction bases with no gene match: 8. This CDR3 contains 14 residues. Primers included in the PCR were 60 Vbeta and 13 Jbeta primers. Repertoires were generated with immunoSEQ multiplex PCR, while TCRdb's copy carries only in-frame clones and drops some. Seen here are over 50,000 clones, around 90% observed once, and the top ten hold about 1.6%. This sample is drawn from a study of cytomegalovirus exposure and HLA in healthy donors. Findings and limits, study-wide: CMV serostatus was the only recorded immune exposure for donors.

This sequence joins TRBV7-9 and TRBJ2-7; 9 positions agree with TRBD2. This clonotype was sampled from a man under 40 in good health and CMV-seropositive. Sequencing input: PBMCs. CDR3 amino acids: CASSQGGLASEQYF. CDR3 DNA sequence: TGTGCCAGCAGCCAAGGGGGACTAGCTTCCGAGCAGTACTTC. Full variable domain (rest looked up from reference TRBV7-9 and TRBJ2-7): DTGVSQNPRHKITKRGQNVTFRCDPISEHNRLYWYRQTLGQGPEFLTYFQNEAQLEKSRLLSDRFSAERPKGSFSTLEIQRTEQGDSAMYLCASSQGGLASEQYFGPGTRLTVT.